The entry below describes one TCR beta chain. Deletions cut 5 bases from V and 0 bases from J, with 17 bases between. Germline loops: CDR1 LNHDA, CDR2 SQIVND (reference sequence). There are 16 residues in the CDR3. This sample is part of a study of blood T cell repertoires in COVID-19. Method: immunoSEQ multiplex PCR; TCRdb's copy keeps in-frame clones and lacks some. The sample shows about 240,000 clones, 80% to 90% of them seen only once. The sequence came from a woman aged 40 to 49 who had been exposed to COVID-19. The genes are TRBV19 and TRBJ2-7, with a tentative D call TRBD2 (6 bases). The sequencing sample was made of PBMCs or T cells enriched from blood (not recorded which). CDR3 in amino acids: CASSSPGETFSYEQYF. Here the CDR3 DNA reads TGTGCCAGTAGTTCCCCGGGGGAGACTTTCTCCTACGAGCAGTACTTC. The entire variable domain, with the rest obtained from reference TRBV19 and TRBJ2-7, is as follows: DGGITQSPKYLFRKEGQNVTLSCEQNLNHDAMYWYRQDPGQGLRLIYYSQIVNDFQKGDIAEGYSVSREKKESFPLTVTSAQKNPTAFYLCASSSPGETFSYEQYFGPGTRLTVT.